Detailed here is one T cell receptor (beta chain). No antigen is known for it. The TCR library protocol attached unique molecular identifiers to the individual cDNA molecules. In TCRdb, the 5' RACE reads were re-called with MiXCR into one record per CDR3 protein. The sample yields 65,000 to 90,000 distinct CDR3 sequences, 9.5% to 15% seen once. This entry comes from a study of early T cells in non-severe SARS-CoV-2 infection. Study-level background: Bulk RNA taken from unsorted whole blood was sequenced, leaving chains unpaired. Whole-study results and caveats: Using VDJdb, the matching emphasized anti-spike CD8 responses while missing private and CD4 specificities.

The CDR3 has 14 residues. From germline, CDR1 is GTSNPN and CDR2 SVGIG (reference sequence). The V and J ends lost 3 bases and 7 bases respectively, with 15 bases between them. This TCR was recovered from an adult who was a healthcare worker with PCR-confirmed SARS-CoV-2 infection or an uninfected control (not recorded which). The sequenced material came from whole blood. The chain joins TRBV30 to TRBJ1-4; TRBD1 is a possible D gene (6 bases). The chain's CDR3 is CAWRRGVSSEKLFF. CDR3 sequence (DNA): TGTGCCTGGAGAAGGGGGGTATCGAGTGAAAAACTGTTTTTT.